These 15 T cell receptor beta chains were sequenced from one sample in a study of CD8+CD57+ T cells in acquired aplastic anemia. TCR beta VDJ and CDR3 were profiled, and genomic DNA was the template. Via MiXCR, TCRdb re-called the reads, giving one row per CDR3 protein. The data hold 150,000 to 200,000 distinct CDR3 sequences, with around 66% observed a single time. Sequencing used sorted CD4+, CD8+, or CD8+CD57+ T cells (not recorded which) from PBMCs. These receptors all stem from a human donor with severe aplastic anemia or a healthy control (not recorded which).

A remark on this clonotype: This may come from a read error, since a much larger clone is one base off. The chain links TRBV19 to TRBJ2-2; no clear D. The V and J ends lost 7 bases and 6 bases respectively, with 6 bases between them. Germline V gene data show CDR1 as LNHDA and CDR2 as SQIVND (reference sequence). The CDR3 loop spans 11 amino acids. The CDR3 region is CASKAAGELFF. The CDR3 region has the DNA TGTGCCAGTAAGGCAGCCGGGGAGCTGTTTTTT.

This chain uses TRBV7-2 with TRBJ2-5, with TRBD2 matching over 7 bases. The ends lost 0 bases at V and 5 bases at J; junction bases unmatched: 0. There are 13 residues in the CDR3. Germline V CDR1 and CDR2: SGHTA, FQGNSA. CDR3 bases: TGTGCCAGCAGCTTAGCGGGGGGGGAGACCCAGTACTTC. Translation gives CASSLAGGETQYF.

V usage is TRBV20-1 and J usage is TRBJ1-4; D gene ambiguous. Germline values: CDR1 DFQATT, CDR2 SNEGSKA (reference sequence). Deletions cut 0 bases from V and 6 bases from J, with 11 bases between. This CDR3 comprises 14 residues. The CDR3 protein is CSARDLGTDEKLFF. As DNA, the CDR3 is TGCAGTGCTAGAGATCTCGGCACCGATGAAAAACTGTTTTTT.

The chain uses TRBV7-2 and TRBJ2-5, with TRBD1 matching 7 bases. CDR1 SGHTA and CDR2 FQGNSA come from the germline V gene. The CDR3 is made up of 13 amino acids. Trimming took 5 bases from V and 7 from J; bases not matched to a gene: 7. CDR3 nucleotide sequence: TGTGCCAGCAGCATCGGGACAGTAGCGACCCAGTACTTC. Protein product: CASSIGTVATQYF.

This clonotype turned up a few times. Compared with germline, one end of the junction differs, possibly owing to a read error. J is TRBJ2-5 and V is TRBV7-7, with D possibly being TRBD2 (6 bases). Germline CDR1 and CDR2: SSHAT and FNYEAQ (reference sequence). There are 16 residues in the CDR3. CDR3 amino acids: CASSLGRLVREETQYF. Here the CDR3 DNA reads TGTGCTAGCAGCCTAGGGAGGCTGGTAAGGGAAGAGACCCAGTACTTC.

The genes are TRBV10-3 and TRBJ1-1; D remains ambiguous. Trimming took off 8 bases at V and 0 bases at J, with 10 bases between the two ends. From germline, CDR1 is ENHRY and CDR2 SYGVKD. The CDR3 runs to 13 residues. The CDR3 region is CAIHEGMNTEAFF. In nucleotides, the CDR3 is TGTGCCATCCATGAGGGAATGAACACTGAAGCTTTCTTT.

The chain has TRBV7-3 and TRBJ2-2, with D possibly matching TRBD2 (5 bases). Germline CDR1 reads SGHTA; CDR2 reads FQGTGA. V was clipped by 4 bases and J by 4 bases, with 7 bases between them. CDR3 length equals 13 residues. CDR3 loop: CASSSGITGELFF. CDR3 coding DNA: TGTGCCAGCAGCTCCGGGATCACCGGGGAGCTGTTTTTT.

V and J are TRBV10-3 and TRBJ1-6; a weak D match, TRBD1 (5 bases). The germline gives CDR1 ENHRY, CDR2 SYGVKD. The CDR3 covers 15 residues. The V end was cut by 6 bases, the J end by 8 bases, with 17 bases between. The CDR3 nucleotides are TGTGCCATCAGCGCGGGACGGCTTCAGGATTCACCCCTCCACTTT. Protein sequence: CAISAGRLQDSPLHF.

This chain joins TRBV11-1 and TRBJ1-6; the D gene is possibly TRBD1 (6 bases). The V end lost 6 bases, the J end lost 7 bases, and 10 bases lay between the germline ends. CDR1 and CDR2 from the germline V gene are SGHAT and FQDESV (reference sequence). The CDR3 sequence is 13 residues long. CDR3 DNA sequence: TGTGCCAGCAGTCCAGGGGCGAATTCACCCCTCCACTTT. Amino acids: CASSPGANSPLHF. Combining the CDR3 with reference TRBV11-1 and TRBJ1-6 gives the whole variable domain EAEVAQSPRYKITEKSQAVAFWCDPISGHATLYWYRQILGQGPELLVQFQDESVVDDSQLPKDRFSAERLKGVDSTLKIQPAELGDSAMYLCASSPGANSPLHFGNGTRLTVT.

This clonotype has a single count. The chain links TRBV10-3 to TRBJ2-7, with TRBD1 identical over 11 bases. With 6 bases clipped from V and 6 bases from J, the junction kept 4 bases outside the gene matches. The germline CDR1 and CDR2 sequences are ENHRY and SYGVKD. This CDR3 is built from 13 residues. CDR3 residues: CAISEGQGGEQYF. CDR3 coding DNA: TGTGCCATCAGCGAGGGACAGGGGGGCGAGCAGTACTTC.

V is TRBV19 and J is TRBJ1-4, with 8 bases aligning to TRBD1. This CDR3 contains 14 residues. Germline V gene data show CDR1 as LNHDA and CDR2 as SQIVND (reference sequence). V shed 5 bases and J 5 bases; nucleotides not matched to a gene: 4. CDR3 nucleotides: TGTGCCAGTAGTGCACGGGACAGGAATGAAAAACTGTTTTTT. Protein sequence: CASSARDRNEKLFF.

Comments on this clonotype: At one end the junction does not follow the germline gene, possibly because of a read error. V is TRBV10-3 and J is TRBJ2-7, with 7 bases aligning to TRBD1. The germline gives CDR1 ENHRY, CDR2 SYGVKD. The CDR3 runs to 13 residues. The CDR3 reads CASSYDRVYEQYF. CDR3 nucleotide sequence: TGTGCCAGCAGTTACGACAGGGTGTACGAGCAGTACTTC.

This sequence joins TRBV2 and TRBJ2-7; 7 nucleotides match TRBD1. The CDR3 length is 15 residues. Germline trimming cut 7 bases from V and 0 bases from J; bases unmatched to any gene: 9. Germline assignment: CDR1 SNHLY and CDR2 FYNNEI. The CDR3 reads CASTVGQSYSYEQYF. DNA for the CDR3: TGTGCCAGCACGGTGGGACAGTCGTACTCCTACGAGCAGTACTTC.

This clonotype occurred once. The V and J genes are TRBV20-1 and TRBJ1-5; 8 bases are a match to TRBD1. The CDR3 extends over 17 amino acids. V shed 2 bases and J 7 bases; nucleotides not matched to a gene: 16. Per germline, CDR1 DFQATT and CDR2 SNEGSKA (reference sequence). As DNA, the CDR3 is TGCAGTGCTAGAAGGCTTCGGGAGGACAGGGTTAAACAGCCCCAGCATTTT. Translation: CSARRLREDRVKQPQHF.

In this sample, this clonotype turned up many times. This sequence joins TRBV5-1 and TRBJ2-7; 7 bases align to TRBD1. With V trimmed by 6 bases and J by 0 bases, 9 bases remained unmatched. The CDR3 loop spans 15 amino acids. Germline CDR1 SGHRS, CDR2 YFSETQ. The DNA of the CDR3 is TGCGCCAGCACCCTGGACAGGTCCCTCTCCTACGAGCAGTACTTC. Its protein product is CASTLDRSLSYEQYF.